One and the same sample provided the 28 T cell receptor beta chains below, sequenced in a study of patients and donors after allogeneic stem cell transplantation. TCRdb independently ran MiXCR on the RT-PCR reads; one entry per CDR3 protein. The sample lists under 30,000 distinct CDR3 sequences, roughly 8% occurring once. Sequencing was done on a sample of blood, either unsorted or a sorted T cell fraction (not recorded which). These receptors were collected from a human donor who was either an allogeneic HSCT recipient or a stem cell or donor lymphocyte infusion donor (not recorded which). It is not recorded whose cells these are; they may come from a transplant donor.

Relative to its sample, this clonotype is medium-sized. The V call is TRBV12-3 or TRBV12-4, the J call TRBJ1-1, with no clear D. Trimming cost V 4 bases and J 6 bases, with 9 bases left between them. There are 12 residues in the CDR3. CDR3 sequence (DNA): TGTGCCAGCAGTTGGGAAGGAGCTGAAGCTTTCTTT. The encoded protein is CASSWEGAEAFF.

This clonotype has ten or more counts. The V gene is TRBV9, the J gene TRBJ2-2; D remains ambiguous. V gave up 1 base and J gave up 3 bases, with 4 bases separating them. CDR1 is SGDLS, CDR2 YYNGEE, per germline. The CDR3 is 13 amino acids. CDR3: CASSVRDTGELFF. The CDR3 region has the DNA TGTGCCAGCAGCGTAAGGGACACCGGGGAGCTGTTTTTT.

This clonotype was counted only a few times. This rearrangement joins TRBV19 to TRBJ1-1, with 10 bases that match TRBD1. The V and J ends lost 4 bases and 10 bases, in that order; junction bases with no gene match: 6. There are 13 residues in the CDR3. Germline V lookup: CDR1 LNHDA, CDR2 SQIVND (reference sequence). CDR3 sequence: CASSTGTGDVAFF. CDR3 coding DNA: TGTGCCAGTAGTACAGGGACAGGGGACGTAGCTTTCTTT.

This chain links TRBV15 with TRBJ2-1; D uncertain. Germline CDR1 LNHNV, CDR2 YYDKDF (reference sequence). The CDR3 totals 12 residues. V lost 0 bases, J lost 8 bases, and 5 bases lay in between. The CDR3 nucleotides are TGTGCCACCAGCAGAGATCTATATGAGCAGTTCTTC. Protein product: CATSRDLYEQFF.

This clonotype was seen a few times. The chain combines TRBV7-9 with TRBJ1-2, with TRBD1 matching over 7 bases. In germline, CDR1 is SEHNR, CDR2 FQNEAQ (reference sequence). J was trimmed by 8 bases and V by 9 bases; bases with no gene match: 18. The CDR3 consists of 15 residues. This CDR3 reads CASSPGTALRQGYTF. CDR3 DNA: TGTGCCAGTTCCCCCGGGACAGCTTTAAGACAGGGCTACACCTTC.

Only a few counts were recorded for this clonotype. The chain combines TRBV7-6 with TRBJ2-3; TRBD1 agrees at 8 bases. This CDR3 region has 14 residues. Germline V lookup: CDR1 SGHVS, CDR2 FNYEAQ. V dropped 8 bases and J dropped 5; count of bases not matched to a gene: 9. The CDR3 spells CASGYPGGEDTQYF. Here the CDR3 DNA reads TGTGCCAGCGGGTATCCAGGGGGCGAAGATACGCAGTATTTT.

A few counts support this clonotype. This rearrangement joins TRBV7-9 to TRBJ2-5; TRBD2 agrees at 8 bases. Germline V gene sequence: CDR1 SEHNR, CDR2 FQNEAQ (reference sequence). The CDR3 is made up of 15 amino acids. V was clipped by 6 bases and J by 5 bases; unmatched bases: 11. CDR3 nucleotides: TGTGCCAGCAGTCCACTAGCGGTTAGGGGGGAGACCCAGTACTTC. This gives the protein CASSPLAVRGETQYF.

The chain's CDR3 is CASSLGASGTSGGETQYF. For the CDR3, the DNA is TGTGCCAGCAGCTTAGGGGCATCAGGGACGTCAGGGGGAGAGACCCAGTACTTC. The chain carries TRBV11-2 and TRBJ2-5; 7 nucleotides line up with TRBD1. J gave up 4 bases and V 1 base, and 15 bases lay outside the gene matches. Germline V lookup: CDR1 SGHAT, CDR2 FQNNGV. This CDR3 comprises 18 residues.

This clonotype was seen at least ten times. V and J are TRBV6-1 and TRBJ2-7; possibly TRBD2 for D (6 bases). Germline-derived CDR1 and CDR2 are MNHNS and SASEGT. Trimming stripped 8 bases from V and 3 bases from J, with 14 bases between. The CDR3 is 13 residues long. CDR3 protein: CASAWEVGYEQYF. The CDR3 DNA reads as TGTGCCAGCGCCTGGGAGGTCGGCTACGAGCAGTACTTC.

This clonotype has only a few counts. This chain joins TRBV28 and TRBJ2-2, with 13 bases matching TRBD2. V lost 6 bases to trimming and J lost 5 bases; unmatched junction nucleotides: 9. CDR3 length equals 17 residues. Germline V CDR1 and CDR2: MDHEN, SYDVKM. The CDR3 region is CASRPGLAGVRTGELFF. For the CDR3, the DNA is TGTGCCAGCAGACCAGGACTAGCGGGAGTGCGGACCGGGGAGCTGTTTTTT.

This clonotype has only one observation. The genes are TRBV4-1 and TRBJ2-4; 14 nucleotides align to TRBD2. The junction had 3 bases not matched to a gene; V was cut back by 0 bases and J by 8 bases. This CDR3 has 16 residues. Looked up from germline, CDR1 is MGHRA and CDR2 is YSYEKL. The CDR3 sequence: CASSQDPGLAGDIQYF. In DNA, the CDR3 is TGCGCCAGCAGCCAAGACCCGGGACTAGCGGGAGACATTCAGTACTTC.

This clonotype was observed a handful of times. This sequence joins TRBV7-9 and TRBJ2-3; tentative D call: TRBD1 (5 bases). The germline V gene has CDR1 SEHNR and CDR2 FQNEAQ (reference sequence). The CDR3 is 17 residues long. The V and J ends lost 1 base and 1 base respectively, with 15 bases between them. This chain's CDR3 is CASSLGGGPRRTDTQYF. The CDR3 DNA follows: TGTGCCAGCAGCTTAGGGGGCGGACCTCGGCGCACAGATACGCAGTATTTT. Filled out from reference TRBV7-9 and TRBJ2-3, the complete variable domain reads DTGVSQNPRHKITKRGQNVTFRCDPISEHNRLYWYRQTLGQGPEFLTYFQNEAQLEKSRLLSDRFSAERPKGSFSTLEIQRTEQGDSAMYLCASSLGGGPRRTDTQYFGPGTRLTVL.

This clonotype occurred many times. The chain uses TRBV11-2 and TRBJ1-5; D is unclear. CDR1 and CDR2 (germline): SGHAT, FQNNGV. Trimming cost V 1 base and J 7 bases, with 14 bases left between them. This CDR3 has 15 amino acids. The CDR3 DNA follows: TGTGCCAGCAGCTTAGGGGCAGGAGTTGGACAGCCCCAGCATTTT. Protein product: CASSLGAGVGQPQHF.

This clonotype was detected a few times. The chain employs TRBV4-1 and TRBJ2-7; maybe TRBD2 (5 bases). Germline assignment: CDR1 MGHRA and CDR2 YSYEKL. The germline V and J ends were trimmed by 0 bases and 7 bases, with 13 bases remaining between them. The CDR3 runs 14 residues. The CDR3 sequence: CASSQDPSSGEQYF. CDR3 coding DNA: TGCGCCAGCAGCCAAGATCCCAGCTCGGGAGAGCAGTACTTC.

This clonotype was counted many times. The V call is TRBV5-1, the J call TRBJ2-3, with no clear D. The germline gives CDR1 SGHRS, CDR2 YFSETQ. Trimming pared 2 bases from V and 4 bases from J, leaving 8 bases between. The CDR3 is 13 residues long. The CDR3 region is CASSLERADTQYF. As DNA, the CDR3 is TGCGCCAGCAGCTTAGAAAGGGCAGATACGCAGTATTTT.

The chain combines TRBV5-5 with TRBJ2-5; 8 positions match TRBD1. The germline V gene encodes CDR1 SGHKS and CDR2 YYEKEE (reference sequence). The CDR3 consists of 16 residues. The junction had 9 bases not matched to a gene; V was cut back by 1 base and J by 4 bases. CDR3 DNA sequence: TGTGCCAGCAGCTTGCTTCCTGACAGGGGAAGAGAGACCCAGTACTTC. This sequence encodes CASSLLPDRGRETQYF.

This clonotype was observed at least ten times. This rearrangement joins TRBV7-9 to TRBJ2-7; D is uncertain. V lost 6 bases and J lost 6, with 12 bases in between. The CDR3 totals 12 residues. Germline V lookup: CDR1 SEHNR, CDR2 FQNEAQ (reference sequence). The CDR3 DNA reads TGTGCCAGCAGAGGGATCCTCTCCGAGCAGTACTTC. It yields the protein CASRGILSEQYF.

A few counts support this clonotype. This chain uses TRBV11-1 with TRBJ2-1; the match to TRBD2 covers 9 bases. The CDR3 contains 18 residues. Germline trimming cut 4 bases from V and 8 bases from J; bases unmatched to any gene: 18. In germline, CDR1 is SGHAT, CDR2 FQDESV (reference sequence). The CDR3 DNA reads TGTGCCAGCAGCTCAGATGTCCTTCTAGCGGGACCTTGGGATGAGCAGTTCTTC. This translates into CASSSDVLLAGPWDEQFF.

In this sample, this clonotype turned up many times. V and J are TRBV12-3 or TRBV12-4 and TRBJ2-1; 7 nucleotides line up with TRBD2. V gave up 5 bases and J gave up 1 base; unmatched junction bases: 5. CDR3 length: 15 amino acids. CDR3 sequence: CASSPLAASYNEQFF. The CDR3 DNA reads TGTGCCAGCAGTCCTCTAGCGGCATCCTACAATGAGCAGTTCTTC.

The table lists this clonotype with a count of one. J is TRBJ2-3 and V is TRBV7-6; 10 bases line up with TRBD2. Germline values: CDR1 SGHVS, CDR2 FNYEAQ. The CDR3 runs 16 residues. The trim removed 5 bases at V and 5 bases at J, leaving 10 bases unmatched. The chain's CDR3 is CASSDFPGLAKDTQYF. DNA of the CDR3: TGTGCCAGCAGCGACTTCCCGGGACTAGCGAAAGATACGCAGTATTTT. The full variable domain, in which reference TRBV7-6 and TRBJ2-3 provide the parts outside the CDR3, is GAGVSQSPRYKVTKRGQDVALRCDPISGHVSLYWYRQALGQGPEFLTYFNYEAQQDKSGLPNDRFSAERPEGSISTLTIQRTEQRDSAMYRCASSDFPGLAKDTQYFGPGTRLTVL.

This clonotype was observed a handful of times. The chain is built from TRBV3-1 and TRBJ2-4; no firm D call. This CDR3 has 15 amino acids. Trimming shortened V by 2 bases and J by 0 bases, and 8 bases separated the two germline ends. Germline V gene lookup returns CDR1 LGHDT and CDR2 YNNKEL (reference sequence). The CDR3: CASSQLSKAKNIQYF. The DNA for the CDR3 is TGTGCCAGCAGCCAACTGTCAAAAGCCAAAAACATTCAGTACTTC.

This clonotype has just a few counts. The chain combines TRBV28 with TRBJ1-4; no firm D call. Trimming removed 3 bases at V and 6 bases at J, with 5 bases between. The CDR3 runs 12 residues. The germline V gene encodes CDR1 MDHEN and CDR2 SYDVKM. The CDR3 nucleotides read TGTGCCAGCAGTTTTAAGTATGAAAAACTGTTTTTT. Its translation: CASSFKYEKLFF.

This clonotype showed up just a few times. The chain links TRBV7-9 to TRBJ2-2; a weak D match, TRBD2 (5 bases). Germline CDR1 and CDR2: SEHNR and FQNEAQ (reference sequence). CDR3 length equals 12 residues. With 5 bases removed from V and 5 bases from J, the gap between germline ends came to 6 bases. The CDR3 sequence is CASSRETGELFF. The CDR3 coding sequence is TGTGCCAGCAGCCGGGAAACCGGGGAGCTGTTTTTT.

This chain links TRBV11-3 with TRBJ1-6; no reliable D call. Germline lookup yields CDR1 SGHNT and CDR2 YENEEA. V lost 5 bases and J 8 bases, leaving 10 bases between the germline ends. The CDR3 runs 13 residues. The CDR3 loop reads CASSQTDDSPLHF. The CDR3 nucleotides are TGTGCCAGCAGCCAAACGGATGATTCACCCCTCCACTTT.

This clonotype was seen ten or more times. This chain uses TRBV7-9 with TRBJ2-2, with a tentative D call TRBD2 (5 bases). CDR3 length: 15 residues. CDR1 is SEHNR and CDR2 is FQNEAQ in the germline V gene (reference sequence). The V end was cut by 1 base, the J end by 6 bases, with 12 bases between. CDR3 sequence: CASSLVGSYSGELFF. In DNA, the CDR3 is TGTGCCAGCAGCTTAGTGGGGAGCTATTCCGGGGAGCTGTTTTTT.

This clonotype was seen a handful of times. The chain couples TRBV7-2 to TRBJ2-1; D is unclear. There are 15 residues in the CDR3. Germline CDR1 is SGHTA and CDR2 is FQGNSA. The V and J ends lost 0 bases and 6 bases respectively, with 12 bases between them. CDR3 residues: CASSLAGVPRNEQFF. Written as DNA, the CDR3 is TGTGCCAGCAGCTTAGCCGGCGTCCCTCGCAATGAGCAGTTCTTC.

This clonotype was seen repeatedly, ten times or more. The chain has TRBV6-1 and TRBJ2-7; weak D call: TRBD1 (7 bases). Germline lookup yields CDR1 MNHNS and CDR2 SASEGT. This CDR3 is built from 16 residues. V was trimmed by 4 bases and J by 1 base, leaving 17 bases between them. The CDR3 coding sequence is TGTGCCAGCAGTGGGGTGGGCAGGGGGACTTCCTACGAGCAGTACTTC. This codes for CASSGVGRGTSYEQYF.

CDR3 loop: CASTQAGGSYNEQFF. CDR3 sequence (DNA): TGTGCCAGTACGCAGGCCGGGGGCTCCTACAATGAGCAGTTCTTC. The genes are TRBV19 and TRBJ2-1, with D maybe TRBD2 (6 bases). This CDR3 contains 15 residues. Trimming shortened V by 7 bases and J by 0 bases, and 13 bases separated the two germline ends. Germline-derived CDR1 and CDR2 are LNHDA and SQIVND (reference sequence).